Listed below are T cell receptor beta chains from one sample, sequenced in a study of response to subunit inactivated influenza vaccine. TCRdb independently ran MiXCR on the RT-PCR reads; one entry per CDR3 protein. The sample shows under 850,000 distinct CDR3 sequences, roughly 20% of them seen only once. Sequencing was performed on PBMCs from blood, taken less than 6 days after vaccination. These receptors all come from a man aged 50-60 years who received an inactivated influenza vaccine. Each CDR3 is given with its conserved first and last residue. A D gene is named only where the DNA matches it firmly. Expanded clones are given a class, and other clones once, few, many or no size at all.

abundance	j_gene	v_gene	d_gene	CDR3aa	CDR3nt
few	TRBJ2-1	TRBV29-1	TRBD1	CSVRDRWGRNEQFF	TGCAGCGTTAGGGACAGGTGGGGACGCAATGAGCAGTTCTTC
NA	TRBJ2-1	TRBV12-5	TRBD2	CASGLVQGGRVYEQFF	TGTGCTAGTGGTTTGGTACAGGGCGGGAGGGTCTATGAGCAGTTCTTC
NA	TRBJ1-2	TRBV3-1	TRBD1	CASSQEWDRRNYGYTF	TGTGCCAGCAGCCAAGAATGGGACAGAAGAAACTATGGCTACACCTTC
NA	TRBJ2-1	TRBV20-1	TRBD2	CSARGGSSGTYNEQFF	TGCAGTGCTAGAGGTGGTAGTAGCGGGACCTACAATGAGCAGTTCTTC
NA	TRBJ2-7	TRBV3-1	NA	CASSQSLHLGFEQYF	TGTGCCAGCAGCCAATCCCTTCACCTAGGGTTCGAGCAGTACTTC
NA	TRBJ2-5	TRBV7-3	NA	CASSLNSPRGGETQYF	TGTGCCAGCAGCTTAAATTCCCCCCGGGGAGGAGAGACCCAGTACTTC
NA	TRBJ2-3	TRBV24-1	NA	CATSAWGSTDTQYF	TGTGCCACCAGTGCTTGGGGATCCACAGATACGCAGTATTTT
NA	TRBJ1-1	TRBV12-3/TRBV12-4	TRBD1	CASSPPTGGGEAFF	TGTGCCAGCAGCCCTCCGACAGGGGGAGGTGAAGCTTTCTTT
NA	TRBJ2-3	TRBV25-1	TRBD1	CASSERTGNTDTQYF	TGTGCCAGCAGTGAAAGGACAGGGAACACAGATACGCAGTATTTT
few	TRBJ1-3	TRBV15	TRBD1	CATSRGTGAGNTIYF	TGTGCCACCAGCAGAGGGACAGGAGCTGGAAACACCATATATTTT
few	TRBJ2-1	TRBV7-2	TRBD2	CASSLGGTSLNNEQFF	TGTGCCAGCAGCCTAGGCGGGACTAGCCTTAACAATGAGCAGTTCTTC
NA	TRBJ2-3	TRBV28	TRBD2	CASSPSGRAVDTQYF	TGTGCCAGCAGTCCTAGCGGGAGGGCGGTAGATACGCAGTATTTT
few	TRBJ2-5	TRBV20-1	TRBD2	CSASSSGRAETQYF	TGCAGTGCTAGCTCTAGCGGGAGGGCGGAGACCCAGTACTTC
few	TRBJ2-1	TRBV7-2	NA	CASSSRLVSNEQFF	TGTGCCAGCAGCTCGCGACTAGTTTCAAATGAGCAGTTCTTC
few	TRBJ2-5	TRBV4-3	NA	CASSQSARGQETQYF	TGCGCCAGCAGCCAATCAGCGAGGGGTCAAGAGACCCAGTACTTC
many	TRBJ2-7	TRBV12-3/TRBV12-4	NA	CASSLNNYEQYF	TGTGCCAGCAGTTTAAACAACTACGAGCAGTACTTC
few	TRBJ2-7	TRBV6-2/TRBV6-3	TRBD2	CASSYAAGERGRYEQYF	TGTGCCAGCAGTTACGCGGCGGGAGAGCGGGGGAGATACGAGCAGTACTTC
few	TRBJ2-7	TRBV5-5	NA	CASSFLPEGSYEQYF	TGTGCCAGCAGCTTCCTGCCGGAGGGGTCCTACGAGCAGTACTTC
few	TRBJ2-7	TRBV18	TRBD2	CASSPETSGRSSYEQYF	TGTGCCAGCTCACCAGAGACTAGCGGGAGGAGTTCGTACGAGCAGTACTTC
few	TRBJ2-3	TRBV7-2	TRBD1	CASSQGTVADTQYF	TGTGCCAGCAGTCAGGGGACAGTTGCAGATACGCAGTATTTT
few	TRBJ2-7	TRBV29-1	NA	CSVLFLGFRNEQYF	TGCAGCGTGTTGTTTTTAGGATTCAGAAACGAGCAGTACTTC
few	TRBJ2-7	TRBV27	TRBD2	CASTEAGGYEQYF	TGTGCCAGCACCGAAGCGGGAGGGTACGAGCAGTACTTC
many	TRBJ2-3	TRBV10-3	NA	CAISLAASTDTQYF	TGTGCCATCAGTCTAGCAGCTAGCACAGATACGCAGTATTTT
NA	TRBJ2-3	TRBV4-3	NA	CASSQDGQGIPDTQYF	TGCGCCAGCAGCCAAGATGGGCAGGGGATTCCAGATACGCAGTATTTT